Listed here is a single T cell receptor beta chain. This entry is derived from a study of CD8 T cells in Susac syndrome. Overall study context: At the time of blood draw, patients with Susac syndrome were therapy-naive, receiving corticosteroids, or receiving intravenous immunoglobulin alone.

V lost 6 bases and J lost 9, with 20 bases in between. The CDR3 consists of 14 residues. The authors reverse transcribed about 0.5 to 1 ug RNA with random hexamers. One entry per CDR3 protein, called by TCRdb with MiXCR from the immunoSEQ multiplex PCR reads. This table holds around 200,000 distinct CDR3 sequences, around 95% found once. CD8+ and CD4+ T cells circulating in blood were sequenced for TCR beta. The sequence derives from a human donor with Susac syndrome. The gene calls are TRBV12-3 or TRBV12-4 and TRBJ2-5; the D gene is possibly TRBD2 (6 bases). Sequencing input: CD8+ T cells from PBMCs. CDR3 in DNA: TGTGCCAGCAGCCGATCGGACGGGGGAATGTCCCAGTACTTC. This codes for CASSRSDGGMSQYF.